A selection of T cell receptor beta chains follows, all from one sample in a study of cytomegalovirus exposure and HLA in healthy donors. Libraries were prepared by immunoSEQ multiplex PCR; TCRdb keeps only in-frame clonotypes and omits some of them. The sample has tens of thousands of clones, and its top ten clones hold approximately 1.1%. Material for sequencing was PBMCs. The receptor set was obtained from a woman in her 30s in good health and CMV-seronegative. Both conserved end residues are part of each CDR3. D genes are given only for firm matches.

>TRBV30|TRBJ2-5|TRBD2
CAWSVGLNGGSQYF
TGTGCCTGGAGTGTGGGACTTAACGGGGGGTCCCAGTACTTC
>TRBV7-6|TRBJ1-1|.
CASSLAPGVEAFF
TGTGCCAGCAGCTTAGCCCCGGGAGTGGAAGCTTTCTTT
>TRBV23-1|TRBJ1-1|TRBD1
CASGRRTGGQLNTEAFF
TGCGCCAGCGGCCGTCGGACAGGCGGTCAACTGAACACTGAAGCTTTCTTT
>TRBV29-1|TRBJ1-1|TRBD1
CSAGTGEAFF
TGCAGCGCCGGGACAGGAGAAGCTTTCTTT
>TRBV4-2|TRBJ2-3|TRBD2
CASSQVGLGAGAQDTQYF
TGTGCCAGCAGCCAAGTCGGGTTGGGAGCGGGGGCCCAGGATACGCAGTATTTT
>TRBV6-6|TRBJ2-1|TRBD2
CASSLRGGASYNEQFF
TGTGCCAGCAGCCTGCGGGGGGGTGCCTCCTACAATGAGCAGTTCTTC
>TRBV18|TRBJ2-7|.
CASSPQGLAYEQYF
TGTGCCAGCTCACCACAGGGGTTAGCCTACGAGCAGTACTTC
>TRBV2|TRBJ1-2|.
CASSSGIPGGGYTF
TGTGCCAGCAGTTCCGGGATACCGGGCGGTGGCTACACCTTC
>TRBV30|TRBJ2-1|.
CAWSVGGGSDNEQFF
TGTGCCTGGAGTGTCGGCGGGGGCTCCGACAATGAGCAGTTCTTC
>TRBV2|TRBJ1-1|TRBD1
CASSEGVQGPLTEAFF
TGTGCCAGCAGTGAAGGGGTACAGGGGCCCCTCACTGAAGCTTTCTTT
>TRBV19|TRBJ2-1|.
CASSRRQTFF
TGTGCCAGTAGTAGGAGGCAGACGTTCTTC